The present TCR beta chain was sequenced within a study of T cells in Graves' hyperthyroidism and ophthalmopathy. This clonotype was counted only a few times. CDR1 and CDR2 from the germline V gene are SGHNT and YYREEE (reference sequence). This CDR3 is built from 15 residues. J gave up 0 bases and V 4 bases, and 4 bases lay outside the gene matches. The TCR beta CDR3 regions underwent amplification using RNA transcripts as the source. First-round RT-PCR with HTBI primers amplified the TCR CDR3 region. TCRdb ran MiXCR on the multiplex PCR reads and lists one entry per CDR3 protein. Among some 510,000 distinct CDR3 sequences listed, around 20% were seen once.

This sequence was found in a man between 18 and 35 years old with Graves' hyperthyroidism. This sequence joins TRBV5-4 and TRBJ2-7; 10 bases line up with TRBD2. Sequences were obtained from blood. The CDR3 protein is CASSMASGSSYEQYF. The CDR3 nucleotides read TGTGCCAGCAGCATGGCTAGCGGGAGCTCCTACGAGCAGTACTTC.